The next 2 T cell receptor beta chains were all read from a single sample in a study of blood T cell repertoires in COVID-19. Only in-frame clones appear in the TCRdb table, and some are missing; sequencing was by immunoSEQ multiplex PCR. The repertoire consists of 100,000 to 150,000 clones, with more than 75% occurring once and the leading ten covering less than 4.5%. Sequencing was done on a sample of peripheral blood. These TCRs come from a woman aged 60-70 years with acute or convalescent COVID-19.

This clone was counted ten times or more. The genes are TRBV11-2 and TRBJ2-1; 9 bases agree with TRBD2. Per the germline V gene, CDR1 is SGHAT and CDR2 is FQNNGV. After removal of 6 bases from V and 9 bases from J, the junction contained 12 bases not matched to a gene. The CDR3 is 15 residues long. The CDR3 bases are TGTGCCAGCAGTTTCACGTTAGCGGGAGATGGTGAGCAGTTCTTC. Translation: CASSFTLAGDGEQFF.

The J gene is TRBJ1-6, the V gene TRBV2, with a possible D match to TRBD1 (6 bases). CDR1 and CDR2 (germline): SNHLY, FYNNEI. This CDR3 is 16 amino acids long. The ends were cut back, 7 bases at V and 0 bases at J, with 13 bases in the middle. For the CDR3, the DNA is TGTGCCAGCAAGAACAGGGCAAGCTCCTATAATTCACCCCTCCACTTT. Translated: CASKNRASSYNSPLHF.